The text below deals with one T cell receptor beta chain. What antigen it recognizes has not been identified. The input lacks base qualities; no much larger clone sits a single base away. The sample belongs to a study of blood T cell repertoires in COVID-19 (dated by TCRdb to 2020 to 2021). Broadly, across the study: Samples from collaborators originated in the United States, Italy and Spain and spanned both the acute and convalescent phases of COVID-19. A de-identified subject ID, COVID-19 status, age in years and sex were almost always included in the sample metadata. Samples came from the ongoing ImmuneRACE study (first 160 participants) plus 1,254 subjects from 6 global collaborators. The prospective study material was composed of cDNA or gDNA derived from T cells, B-cell-depleted T cells, or PBMCs. The dataset comprised deeply sampled blood TCRbeta repertoires from subjects exposed to, actively infected with, or recovered from COVID-19. A freely available public database, intended as a resource for researchers studying the immune response to SARS-CoV-2, is where the repertoires were released. Where available, HLA class I and class II types were obtained from metadata supplied by the sample provider rather than from assay-based typing. Here is what the overall study found, with its caveats: How much clinical and demographic metadata was included differed by source and by participant, and the metadata was provided uncurated.

Each collaborating institution followed its own protocols to collect whole blood in K2EDTA tubes. Collaborator samples were shipped for TCRbeta analysis as frozen whole blood, isolated PBMCs, or DNA extracted from either sample type. TCRbeta CDR3 regions were amplified from genomic DNA by means of the immunoSEQ Assay, a bias-controlled multiplex PCR. The paper's processing steps were these. Within the assay, amplification of reference gene primers was used to estimate how many nucleated cells each sample contained. To quantify the absolute abundance of each unique TCRbeta CDR3 rearrangement, sequence reads were collapsed and filtered. For each sample, productive Simpson clonality was calculated by taking the square root of Simpson's diversity index across productive rearrangements. TCRdb's version of the immuneACCESS table is confined to in-frame rearrangements and falls short of the full clone set. An unresolved V gene accounts for under half of the shortfall where checked; the remainder is of unknown origin. From that table come the V and J calls and clone size; the DNA was used to work out D and trimming. The sample table contains roughly 230,000 clones; only one count was recorded for 85% of them. Just under 1% of the sample is in the top ten clones.

In the germline V gene, CDR1 corresponds to SGHAT and CDR2 to FQNNGV. Trimming removed 3 bases from V and 1 base from J; the gene matches leave 0 bases unexplained. The CDR3, from cysteine to phenylalanine, totals 15 residues. The only DNA kept is the CDR3, 45 bases in frame from the first base. The receptor was isolated from a man aged 35-49 years with acute or convalescent COVID-19. The V gene is TRBV11-2 and the J gene is TRBJ1-6; 7 junctional bases match TRBD1. Sequenced material: peripheral blood. The CDR3 region: CASSLTGSYNSPLHF. The DNA reads as follows: TGTGCCAGCAGCTTGACAGGGTCCTATAATTCACCCCTCCACTTT.